A selection of T cell receptor beta chains follows, all from one sample in a study of blood T cell repertoires in COVID-19. Sequenced by immunoSEQ multiplex PCR; TCRdb stores in-frame clones only, minus some. The sample shows 350,000 to 400,000 clones, 90% to 95% of them seen only once. Sequencing input: PBMCs or T cells enriched from blood (not recorded which). The receptor set was obtained from a woman aged 40 to 50 who had been exposed to COVID-19. Each CDR3 is given with its conserved first and last residue. D genes are given only for firm matches. The size entry is marked missing in some rows and otherwise reads once, few, many or a size class.

size	V	J	D	CDR3	DNA
-	TRBV6-1	TRBJ1-1	-	CASSDRGLVNTEAFF	TGTGCCAGCAGTGATAGGGGGTTGGTGAACACTGAAGCTTTCTTT
-	TRBV9	TRBJ2-3	-	CASTLGLSTDTQYF	TGTGCCAGCACCCTGGGACTTTCCACAGATACGCAGTATTTT
-	TRBV30	TRBJ1-1	-	CAWSGRGNTEAFF	TGTGCCTGGAGTGGGCGGGGGAACACTGAAGCTTTCTTT
-	TRBV2	TRBJ2-5	TRBD2	CASTETSLAGKGTQYF	TGTGCCAGCACCGAGACCTCACTAGCGGGAAAGGGGACCCAGTACTTC
-	TRBV7-2	TRBJ2-7	-	CASSLIGSGGEQYF	TGTGCCAGCAGCTTAATAGGGAGTGGAGGCGAGCAGTACTTC
once	TRBV19	TRBJ1-1	TRBD1	CASSIGGRGLTEAFF	TGTGCCAGTAGTATAGGCGGCAGGGGGCTTACTGAAGCTTTCTTT
-	TRBV6-5	TRBJ2-2	TRBD1	CASSYRSQGSGELFF	TGTGCCAGCAGTTACCGGTCACAGGGGTCCGGGGAGCTGTTTTTT
-	TRBV11-3	TRBJ1-2	TRBD1	CASSLRGPGRDGYTF	TGTGCCAGCAGCTTAAGGGGGCCGGGCAGGGATGGCTACACCTTC
-	TRBV12-3/TRBV12-4	TRBJ1-2	-	CASSPGGGYTF	TGTGCCAGCAGCCCGGGTGGGGGCTACACCTTC
-	TRBV10-2	TRBJ2-3	-	CASSDWGGRSDTQYF	TGCGCCAGCAGTGATTGGGGGGGCCGCTCCGATACGCAGTATTTT
-	TRBV2	TRBJ1-1	TRBD1	CADRGNTEAFF	TGTGCCGACAGGGGGAACACTGAAGCTTTCTTT
-	TRBV5-4	TRBJ2-5	TRBD1	CASSLYRGRETQYF	TGTGCCAGCAGCTTGTACAGGGGGCGGGAGACCCAGTACTTC
-	TRBV30	TRBJ1-2	-	CALYRVYGYTF	TGTGCCCTATACAGGGTCTATGGCTACACCTTC
-	TRBV29-1	TRBJ1-1	TRBD1	CSAPGQGRGTEAFF	TGCAGCGCCCCCGGACAGGGACGAGGCACTGAAGCTTTCTTT
-	TRBV11-3	TRBJ2-2	-	CASSLALGGTGELFF	TGTGCCAGCAGCTTAGCTTTAGGAGGTACCGGGGAGCTGTTTTTT
-	TRBV5-4	TRBJ2-3	TRBD2	CASSRKRDTDTQYF	TGTGCCAGCAGCCGCAAGCGGGACACAGATACGCAGTATTTT
-	TRBV30	TRBJ2-3	TRBD2	CAWSVGLAGVLPGADTQYF	TGTGCCTGGAGTGTCGGACTAGCGGGAGTTCTCCCGGGTGCAGATACGCAGTATTTT
-	TRBV5-5	TRBJ1-2	-	CASSLQGTNGYTF	TGTGCCAGCAGCTTGCAGGGAACAAATGGCTACACCTTC
-	TRBV7-6	TRBJ2-5	-	CASSLRVTGQSYQETQYF	TGTGCCAGCAGCTTACGGGTTACTGGACAGTCGTACCAAGAGACCCAGTACTTC
-	TRBV5-4	TRBJ1-2	TRBD1	CASSLVGQGNRGYTF	TGTGCCAGCAGCTTGGTGGGACAGGGGAATAGGGGCTACACCTTC
-	TRBV7-9	TRBJ1-1	-	CASSQEGLGNTEAFF	TGTGCCAGCAGCCAAGAGGGACTGGGGAACACTGAAGCTTTCTTT
-	TRBV13	TRBJ1-5	-	CASSLGGRRNQPQHF	TGTGCCAGCAGCTTAGGGGGGCGTCGAAATCAGCCCCAGCATTTT
-	TRBV2	TRBJ1-2	-	CASSPSQGVRGYTF	TGTGCCAGCTCCCCCTCACAGGGAGTGCGGGGCTACACCTTC
-	TRBV10-3	TRBJ2-3	-	CAIRPRRNYTDTQYF	TGTGCCATCAGGCCTCGACGGAACTACACAGATACGCAGTATTTT
-	TRBV6-4	TRBJ1-1	TRBD1	CASSLQGGKTEAFF	TGTGCCAGCAGCTTACAGGGGGGTAAAACTGAAGCTTTCTTT
-	TRBV10-3	TRBJ2-3	TRBD1	CAISEDRGHTDTQYF	TGTGCCATCAGTGAGGACAGGGGGCACACAGATACGCAGTATTTT
-	TRBV19	TRBJ1-2	TRBD1	CASSTGTGVYGYTF	TGTGCCAGTAGTACCGGTACAGGGGTTTATGGCTACACCTTC
-	TRBV5-8	TRBJ1-2	-	CASSLARSDGYTF	TGTGCCAGCAGCTTGGCACGAAGCGATGGCTACACCTTC
-	TRBV7-2	TRBJ2-7	-	CASSLVLEYEQYF	TGTGCCAGCAGCTTAGTTTTAGAGTACGAGCAGTACTTC
-	TRBV24-1	TRBJ1-1	TRBD1	CATSRTGSRGEEAFF	TGTGCCACCAGTAGGACAGGGAGCCGGGGTGAGGAAGCTTTCTTT
once	TRBV3-1/TRBV3-2	TRBJ1-2	TRBD1	CASSHGGGDYGYTF	TGTGCCAGCAGCCATGGAGGGGGCGACTATGGCTACACCTTC
-	TRBV19	TRBJ2-7	TRBD1	CASSDRGVEQYF	TGTGCCAGTAGTGACAGGGGAGTCGAGCAGTACTTC
-	TRBV19	TRBJ1-5	TRBD1	CASQTGINQPQHF	TGTGCCAGCCAGACAGGGATAAATCAGCCCCAGCATTTT
-	TRBV10-2	TRBJ2-5	TRBD2	CASSVGTSLGETQYF	TGCGCCAGCAGTGTGGGGACTAGCCTAGGAGAGACCCAGTACTTC
-	TRBV9	TRBJ1-2	-	CASSVAPPRMGAGSHGYTF	TGTGCCAGCAGCGTAGCCCCCCCGCGGATGGGGGCTGGATCCCATGGCTACACCTTC
-	TRBV14	TRBJ2-1	-	CASSRPRAGTPNEQFF	TGTGCCAGCAGCCGTCCAAGGGCAGGGACACCAAATGAGCAGTTCTTC
-	TRBV19	TRBJ1-2	-	CASSILQGGGYTF	TGTGCCAGTAGTATACTACAGGGCGGCGGCTACACCTTC
-	TRBV12-3/TRBV12-4	TRBJ1-1	-	CASSFIGGTEAFF	TGTGCCAGCAGTTTCATCGGGGGTACTGAAGCTTTCTTT
-	TRBV10-3	TRBJ1-2	-	CAISESANYGYTF	TGTGCCATCAGTGAGTCAGCGAACTATGGCTACACCTTC
once	TRBV19	TRBJ1-2	-	CASTGGPNYGYTF	TGTGCCAGTACCGGGGGACCGAACTATGGCTACACCTTC
-	TRBV7-9	TRBJ1-2	-	CASSLTAGSNYGYTF	TGTGCCAGCAGCTTAACCGCAGGGTCTAACTATGGCTACACCTTC
-	TRBV11-3	TRBJ2-3	TRBD2	CASSLGLAGLADTQYF	TGTGCCAGCAGCTTAGGACTAGCGGGGCTCGCAGATACGCAGTATTTT
once	TRBV29-1	TRBJ2-1	-	CSVETRVGGVNEQFF	TGCAGCGTTGAGACCCGGGTCGGAGGTGTGAATGAGCAGTTCTTC
once	TRBV3-1/TRBV3-2	TRBJ1-2	-	CASSPGARNYGYTF	TGTGCCAGCAGTCCCGGTGCCAGGAACTATGGCTACACCTTC
-	TRBV5-8	TRBJ1-5	-	CASSLREISLSNQPQHF	TGTGCCAGCAGCCTACGGGAGATTTCATTAAGCAATCAGCCCCAGCATTTT
-	TRBV18	TRBJ1-5	-	CASSPQGGNQPQHF	TGTGCCAGCTCACCCCAGGGTGGCAATCAGCCCCAGCATTTT
-	TRBV7-2	TRBJ2-1	TRBD2	CASSLRIAGYNEQFF	TGTGCCAGCAGCTTAAGAATAGCGGGATACAATGAGCAGTTCTTC